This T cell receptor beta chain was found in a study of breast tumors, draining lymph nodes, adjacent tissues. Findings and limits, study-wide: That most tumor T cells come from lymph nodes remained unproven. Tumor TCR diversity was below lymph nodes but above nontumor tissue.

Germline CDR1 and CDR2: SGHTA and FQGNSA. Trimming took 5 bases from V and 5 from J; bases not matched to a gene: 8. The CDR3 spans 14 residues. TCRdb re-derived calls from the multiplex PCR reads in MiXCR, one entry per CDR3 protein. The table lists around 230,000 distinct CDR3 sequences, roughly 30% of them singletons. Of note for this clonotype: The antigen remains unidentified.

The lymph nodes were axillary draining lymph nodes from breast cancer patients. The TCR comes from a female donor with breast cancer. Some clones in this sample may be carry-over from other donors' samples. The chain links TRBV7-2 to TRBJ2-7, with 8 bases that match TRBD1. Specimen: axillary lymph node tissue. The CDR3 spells CASSPYRGDNEQYF. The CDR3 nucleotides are TGTGCCAGCAGCCCCTACAGGGGGGACAACGAGCAGTACTTC.